A single sample gave rise to the 21 T cell receptor beta chains below, sequenced in a study of glioma-infiltrating T cells after dendritic cell vaccination. Time point meaning: after dendritic cell vaccination, including at tumor progression/relapse. Only in-frame clones appear in the TCRdb table, and some are missing; sequencing was by immunoSEQ multiplex PCR. There are approximately 60,000 clones in the sample; about 89% occur only once, and 11% lies in the top ten. The sequenced sample was blood, obtained after dendritic cell vaccination. The receptor set was obtained from a human donor with glioblastoma.

As for this clone: Other DNA sequences in this specimen translate into the identical CDR3. This sequence joins TRBV5-8 and TRBJ1-2; TRBD1 might be the D (5 bases). This CDR3 region has 16 residues. The germline gives CDR1 SGHTS, CDR2 YDEGEE. Trimming took off 2 bases at V and 1 base at J, with 15 bases between the two ends. DNA for the CDR3: TGTGCCAGCAGCTTTCCCTCCCAGGGTATTAACTATGGCTACACCTTC. Its protein product is CASSFPSQGINYGYTF.

This chain links TRBV6-1 with TRBJ2-7; possibly TRBD2 for D (6 bases). Deletions cut 7 bases from V and 6 bases from J, with 13 bases between. CDR3 length equals 12 residues. The germline V gene has CDR1 MNHNS and CDR2 SASEGT. The CDR3 protein is CASTLGGGEQYF. The CDR3 DNA follows: TGTGCCAGCACCCTGGGAGGTGGCGAGCAGTACTTC.

The V call is TRBV2, the J call TRBJ2-7; the match to TRBD1 covers 7 bases. Germline V lookup: CDR1 SNHLY, CDR2 FYNNEI. V gave up 7 bases and J gave up 0 bases; unmatched junction bases: 6. CDR3 length: 14 amino acids. CDR3 region: CASNLRDSSYEQYF. The CDR3 coding sequence is TGTGCCAGCAACCTCCGGGACAGCTCCTACGAGCAGTACTTC. Filled out from reference TRBV2 and TRBJ2-7, the complete variable domain reads EPEVTQTPSHQVTQMGQEVILRCVPISNHLYFYWYRQILGQKVEFLVSFYNNEISEKSEIFDDQFSVERPDGSNFTLKIRSTKLEDSAMYFCASNLRDSSYEQYFGPGTRLTVT.

V usage is TRBV6-5 and J usage is TRBJ1-2; no reliable D call. The CDR3 is 14 residues long. The V gene's germline CDR1 is MNHEY and CDR2 SVGAGI. The V and J ends lost 5 bases and 0 bases respectively, with 10 bases between them. The CDR3 reads CASSDGLANYGYTF. CDR3 DNA: TGTGCCAGCAGTGACGGCCTAGCTAACTATGGCTACACCTTC.

The DNA for the CDR3 is TGTGCCAGCAAGGGAGTAGCGGGAGGGAATGAGCAGTTCTTC. Translated: CASKGVAGGNEQFF. The V gene is TRBV2, the J gene TRBJ2-1; TRBD2 aligns across 11 bases. The V segment lost 7 bases and the J segment 7 bases; nucleotides outside the gene matches: 6. Germline lookup yields CDR1 SNHLY and CDR2 FYNNEI. CDR3 length: 14 residues.

This clone has only one observation. The J gene is TRBJ2-7, the V gene TRBV2; TRBD2 is a possible D gene (5 bases). V lost 6 bases and J 0 bases, leaving 9 bases between the germline ends. The CDR3 totals 13 residues. In germline, CDR1 is SNHLY, CDR2 FYNNEI. The DNA for the CDR3 is TGTGCCAGCAGGAGGGAGAGCTCCTACGAGCAGTACTTC. Translation gives CASRRESSYEQYF.

The V and J genes are TRBV11-2 and TRBJ1-2; D may be TRBD1 (5 bases). The ends were cut back, 3 bases at V and 4 bases at J, with 9 bases in the middle. CDR3 length: 13 amino acids. Germline CDR1 SGHAT, CDR2 FQNNGV. CDR3: CASSFPDSYGYTF. CDR3 DNA sequence: TGTGCCAGCAGCTTTCCCGACAGCTATGGCTACACCTTC.

CDR3 in DNA: TGTGCCAGCAAAGGGGAAGATACGCAGTATTTT. It encodes CASKGEDTQYF. The chain links TRBV9 to TRBJ2-3, with D possibly being TRBD1 (5 bases). Germline V gives CDR1 SGDLS, CDR2 YYNGEE. Trimming took off 6 bases at V and 5 bases at J, with 7 bases between the two ends. The CDR3 spans 11 residues.

The chain employs TRBV28 and TRBJ2-7, with D tentatively TRBD1 (5 bases). Looked up from germline, CDR1 is MDHEN and CDR2 is SYDVKM. This CDR3 is built from 13 residues. Deletions cut 3 bases from V and 0 bases from J, with 6 bases between. The CDR3 nucleotides read TGTGCCAGCAGTTTGGGGCCCTCCTACGAGCAGTACTTC. It translates to CASSLGPSYEQYF.

This chain joins TRBV5-1 and TRBJ2-7; 7 nucleotides align to TRBD1. The CDR3 totals 13 residues. The trim removed 0 bases at V and 5 bases at J, leaving 2 bases unmatched. Germline CDR1 and CDR2: SGHRS and YFSETQ. CDR3 loop: CASSLVQGDEQYF. The CDR3 DNA is TGCGCCAGCAGCTTGGTTCAGGGGGACGAGCAGTACTTC.

The V call is TRBV12-5, the J call TRBJ2-5, with TRBD2 as a possible D gene (6 bases). CDR1 and CDR2 from the germline V gene are LGHNT and FRNRAP. This CDR3 has 15 residues. The germline V and J ends were trimmed by 4 bases and 5 bases, with 17 bases remaining between them. CDR3 in DNA: TGTGCTAGTGGTTACCCTCGGGCGGGGTTTGAGACCCAGTACTTC. This codes for CASGYPRAGFETQYF.

This clone was recorded once. The chain combines TRBV30 with TRBJ2-7; 10 bases line up with TRBD1. The germline CDR1 and CDR2 sequences are GTSNPN and SVGIG (reference sequence). The CDR3 spans 17 residues. The trim removed 3 bases at V and 3 bases at J, leaving 14 bases unmatched. This CDR3 is CAWRGTGEGSGNYEQYF. CDR3 nucleotide sequence: TGTGCCTGGAGGGGGACAGGGGAAGGTAGCGGGAACTACGAGCAGTACTTC.

The V call is TRBV5-6, the J call TRBJ1-4, with 8 bases matching TRBD1. The germline CDR1 and CDR2 sequences are SGHDT and YYEEEE. There are 16 residues in the CDR3. The V and J ends lost 2 bases and 2 bases, in that order; junction bases with no gene match: 5. The CDR3 region has the DNA TGTGCCAGCAGCTTCCGGGCAGGGGGCACTAATGAAAAACTGTTTTTT. It is translated as CASSFRAGGTNEKLFF.

The chain recombines TRBV6-5 with TRBJ2-5, with D possibly being TRBD2 (6 bases). The J call is in doubt because the DNA end fits TRBJ2-7 better. From germline, CDR1 is MNHEY and CDR2 SVGAGI. The CDR3 length is 14 residues. As DNA, the CDR3 is TGTGCCAGCAGTTACGGCGGGGACGCCTACGAGCAGTACTTC. It yields the protein CASSYGGDAYEQYF.

The J gene is TRBJ2-1, the V gene TRBV10-3; maybe TRBD2 (6 bases). Germline loops: CDR1 ENHRY, CDR2 SYGVKD. The CDR3 length is 14 residues. V was cut by 6 bases and J by 0 bases, with 9 bases left in between. CDR3 protein: CAISAGSSYNEQFF. The CDR3, as DNA: TGTGCCATCAGCGCGGGGAGCTCCTACAATGAGCAGTTCTTC.

This chain uses TRBV6-1 with TRBJ1-2; TRBD1 aligns across 8 bases. CDR1 and CDR2 (germline): MNHNS, SASEGT. CDR3 length: 16 residues. The ends lost 4 bases at V and 1 base at J; junction bases unmatched: 8. CDR3: CASSVGQDNFNYGYTF. The CDR3 coding sequence is TGTGCCAGCAGTGTGGGACAGGACAACTTTAACTATGGCTACACCTTC.

The chain recombines TRBV4-2 with TRBJ2-6; D unclear. The CDR3 runs to 14 residues. Trimming removed 3 bases at V and 4 bases at J, with 7 bases between. Germline V gene lookup returns CDR1 LGHNA and CDR2 YNFKEQ. The CDR3 DNA follows: TGTGCCAGCAGCCAGGGCCCCGGGGCCAACGTCCTGACTTTC. As protein: CASSQGPGANVLTF.

The V and J genes are TRBV19 and TRBJ1-2; D is ambiguous. This CDR3 comprises 15 residues. V lost 4 bases, J lost 5 bases, and 17 bases lay in between. The germline CDR1 and CDR2 sequences are LNHDA and SQIVND (reference sequence). The CDR3 protein is CASSTGPGGSYGYTF. CDR3 bases: TGTGCCAGTAGTACCGGTCCGGGAGGGTCTTATGGCTACACCTTC.

The V call is TRBV12-5, the J call TRBJ2-5, with D hard to call. Germline CDR1 reads LGHNT; CDR2 reads FRNRAP. The ends were cut back, 1 base at V and 7 bases at J, with 10 bases in the middle. The CDR3 has 13 residues. The CDR3 nucleotides are TGTGCTAGTGGTTTGGGGAGTAGTGGGACCCAGTACTTC. The encoded protein is CASGLGSSGTQYF.

The J gene is TRBJ2-5, the V gene TRBV29-1; 11 bases fit TRBD1. The J call may be incorrect, as the DNA end agrees better with TRBJ2-7. The CDR3 spans 13 residues. Per the germline V gene, CDR1 is SQVTM and CDR2 is ANQGSEA. Written as DNA, the CDR3 is TGCAGCGCTTTCGGGACAGGGGGCTACGAGCAGTACTTC. Its translation is CSAFGTGGYEQYF.

The CDR3 here is CASSLEDRNNSPLHF. The DNA for the CDR3 is TGTGCCAGCAGCTTAGAGGACAGGAATAATTCACCCCTCCACTTT. The chain recombines TRBV7-6 with TRBJ1-6, with 7 bases matching TRBD1. The V and J ends lost 1 base and 5 bases, in that order; junction bases with no gene match: 2. CDR1 and CDR2 (germline): SGHVS, FNYEAQ. The CDR3 runs 15 residues.